The rows below give T cell receptor beta chains drawn from one sample of a study of PD-1 blockade in classical Hodgkin lymphoma. Profiled with immunoSEQ multiplex PCR; TCRdb holds only in-frame clones, not every one. The data show around 36,000 clones, 75% to 95% seen once. Here the sequenced sample was CD4+ T cells from blood, taken at baseline. Receptors originate from a human donor with classical Hodgkin lymphoma. Both conserved end residues are part of each CDR3. The order of the fields is V gene, J gene, clone size, D gene, CDR3 length, CDR3 DNA, CDR3 protein. The D gene is left open where the match is weak. Only part of the rows carry a size: once, few, many, or a class if the clone is expanded.

V gene: TRBV5-1
J gene: TRBJ1-4
clone size: .
D gene: TRBD1
CDR3 length: 14
CDR3 DNA: TGCGCCAGCAGCCGACAGGGCCATAATGAAAAACTGTTTTTT
CDR3 protein: CASSRQGHNEKLFF

V gene: TRBV10-3
J gene: TRBJ2-3
clone size: .
D gene: .
CDR3 length: 16
CDR3 DNA: TGTGCCATCAGCTCCGCGGCAGGGGCCCTCACAGATACGCAGTATTTT
CDR3 protein: CAISSAAGALTDTQYF

V gene: TRBV7-9
J gene: TRBJ1-4
clone size: .
D gene: .
CDR3 length: 12
CDR3 DNA: TGTGCCAGCAGCTGGACCGGCGAAAAACTGTTTTTT
CDR3 protein: CASSWTGEKLFF

V gene: TRBV19
J gene: TRBJ2-7
clone size: .
D gene: TRBD1
CDR3 length: 13
CDR3 DNA: TGTGCCAGTAACGGGACAGGGCCCTACGAGCAGTACTTC
CDR3 protein: CASNGTGPYEQYF

V gene: TRBV28
J gene: TRBJ1-2
clone size: few
D gene: .
CDR3 length: 14
CDR3 DNA: TGTGCCAGCAGTTCCTCCCCGCTGAACTATGGCTACACCTTC
CDR3 protein: CASSSSPLNYGYTF

V gene: TRBV5-1
J gene: TRBJ1-3
clone size: .
D gene: .
CDR3 length: 15
CDR3 DNA: TGCGCCAGCAGCGCCGACGGGCACTCTGGAAACACCATATATTTT
CDR3 protein: CASSADGHSGNTIYF

V gene: TRBV7-9
J gene: TRBJ1-2
clone size: .
D gene: .
CDR3 length: 15
CDR3 DNA: TGTGCCAGCAGCTTAGGGCCACAGGAGAACTATGGCTACACCTTC
CDR3 protein: CASSLGPQENYGYTF

V gene: TRBV7-6
J gene: TRBJ2-7
clone size: .
D gene: TRBD2
CDR3 length: 15
CDR3 DNA: TGTGCCAGCAGCTTAGTTAGCGGGAGCTCCTACGAGCAGTACTTC
CDR3 protein: CASSLVSGSSYEQYF

V gene: TRBV27
J gene: TRBJ1-2
clone size: few
D gene: .
CDR3 length: 15
CDR3 DNA: TGTGCCAGCAGTTTATCTCGCCTTCCTAACTATGGCTACACCTTC
CDR3 protein: CASSLSRLPNYGYTF

V gene: TRBV29-1
J gene: TRBJ1-1
clone size: once
D gene: TRBD1
CDR3 length: 15
CDR3 DNA: TGCAGCGCTACACCCACGAAGGGGGCCGGGACTGAAGCTTTCTTT
CDR3 protein: CSATPTKGAGTEAFF

V gene: TRBV6-4
J gene: TRBJ1-4
clone size: .
D gene: .
CDR3 length: 15
CDR3 DNA: TGTGCCAGCAGTGGCGGGTACGGACCTAATGAAAAACTGTTTTTT
CDR3 protein: CASSGGYGPNEKLFF

V gene: TRBV28
J gene: TRBJ2-7
clone size: .
D gene: .
CDR3 length: 13
CDR3 DNA: TGTGCCAGCAGATCGAGCGGATTATACGAGCAGTACTTC
CDR3 protein: CASRSSGLYEQYF

V gene: TRBV19
J gene: TRBJ1-5
clone size: once
D gene: .
CDR3 length: 13
CDR3 DNA: TGTGCCAGTAGTATAGACAGGGATCAGCCCCAGCATTTT
CDR3 protein: CASSIDRDQPQHF

V gene: TRBV30
J gene: TRBJ1-2
clone size: few
D gene: .
CDR3 length: 14
CDR3 DNA: TGTGCCTGGAGTTTGGCAGCCACTAACTATGGCTACACCTTC
CDR3 protein: CAWSLAATNYGYTF

V gene: TRBV18
J gene: TRBJ1-4
clone size: .
D gene: .
CDR3 length: 14
CDR3 DNA: TGTGCCAGCTCACCGACCTCCAGGGTTGAAAAACTGTTTTTT
CDR3 protein: CASSPTSRVEKLFF

V gene: TRBV2
J gene: TRBJ1-4
clone size: .
D gene: .
CDR3 length: 14
CDR3 DNA: TGTGCCAGCAGGGTTGGGACGGAGAATGAAAAACTGTTTTTT
CDR3 protein: CASRVGTENEKLFF

V gene: TRBV6-1
J gene: TRBJ2-2
clone size: .
D gene: TRBD1
CDR3 length: 15
CDR3 DNA: TGTGCCAGCAGCTTACAGGGGGCAAACACCGGGGAGCTGTTTTTT
CDR3 protein: CASSLQGANTGELFF

V gene: TRBV10-1
J gene: TRBJ1-2
clone size: few
D gene: TRBD1
CDR3 length: 16
CDR3 DNA: TGCGCCAGCAGTGACCCCCCGGACAGGGGGATCTATGGCTACACCTTC
CDR3 protein: CASSDPPDRGIYGYTF

V gene: TRBV7-2
J gene: TRBJ2-1
clone size: .
D gene: .
CDR3 length: 12
CDR3 DNA: TGTGCCAGCAGCACAAGGGGTGGACAGCAGTTCTTC
CDR3 protein: CASSTRGGQQFF

V gene: TRBV28
J gene: TRBJ2-2
clone size: .
D gene: .
CDR3 length: 15
CDR3 DNA: TGTGCCAGCAGTTTTTTAGGGGCGGACACCGGGGAGCTGTTTTTT
CDR3 protein: CASSFLGADTGELFF

V gene: TRBV28
J gene: TRBJ2-7
clone size: few
D gene: TRBD1
CDR3 length: 13
CDR3 DNA: TGTGCCAGCACGGGGGACAGGGGCTACGAGCAGTACTTC
CDR3 protein: CASTGDRGYEQYF

V gene: TRBV5-1
J gene: TRBJ2-2
clone size: few
D gene: .
CDR3 length: 15
CDR3 DNA: TGCGCCAGCAGCTCCGGGGCAGGGGAGGCCGGGGAGCTGTTTTTT
CDR3 protein: CASSSGAGEAGELFF

V gene: TRBV7-9
J gene: TRBJ2-3
clone size: .
D gene: TRBD1
CDR3 length: 15
CDR3 DNA: TGTGCCAGCAGTTTTACAGGGGGCTACACAGATACGCAGTATTTT
CDR3 protein: CASSFTGGYTDTQYF

V gene: TRBV19
J gene: TRBJ2-5
clone size: .
D gene: .
CDR3 length: 15
CDR3 DNA: TGTGCCAGTAGTATAGTGACCGGTCTTGGGGAGACCCAGTACTTC
CDR3 protein: CASSIVTGLGETQYF

V gene: TRBV7-9
J gene: TRBJ2-2
clone size: .
D gene: .
CDR3 length: 14
CDR3 DNA: TGTGCCAGCAGCTTACGGCTAGCCACCGGGGAGCTGTTTTTT
CDR3 protein: CASSLRLATGELFF

V gene: TRBV6-1
J gene: TRBJ2-7
clone size: .
D gene: .
CDR3 length: 15
CDR3 DNA: TGTGCCAGCAGTGATAGTCGACAAGGGGCCTACGAGCAGTACTTC
CDR3 protein: CASSDSRQGAYEQYF

V gene: TRBV9
J gene: TRBJ2-1
clone size: few
D gene: TRBD1
CDR3 length: 15
CDR3 DNA: TGTGCCAGCAGCTCATACTTTACAGGGGGCAATGAGCAGTTCTTC
CDR3 protein: CASSSYFTGGNEQFF

V gene: TRBV19
J gene: TRBJ2-5
clone size: .
D gene: .
CDR3 length: 14
CDR3 DNA: TGTGCCAGTTCTCAGGGTGTTAGACAAGAGACCCAGTACTTC
CDR3 protein: CASSQGVRQETQYF

V gene: TRBV2
J gene: TRBJ2-7
clone size: .
D gene: .
CDR3 length: 13
CDR3 DNA: TGTGCCAGCAGTGGACTACAGGGCTACGAGCAGTACTTC
CDR3 protein: CASSGLQGYEQYF

V gene: TRBV27
J gene: TRBJ1-4
clone size: .
D gene: .
CDR3 length: 15
CDR3 DNA: TGTGCCAGCAGTTCCCGACGTGAAACTAATGAAAAACTGTTTTTT
CDR3 protein: CASSSRRETNEKLFF

V gene: TRBV29-1
J gene: TRBJ2-1
clone size: .
D gene: TRBD1
CDR3 length: 15
CDR3 DNA: TGCAGCGTTGTTCGCCGGGACAGTTCCTACAATGAGCAGTTCTTC
CDR3 protein: CSVVRRDSSYNEQFF

V gene: TRBV6-5
J gene: TRBJ1-5
clone size: few
D gene: TRBD1
CDR3 length: 14
CDR3 DNA: TGTGCCAGCAGTACAGGGGGTTGGAATCAGCCCCAGCATTTT
CDR3 protein: CASSTGGWNQPQHF

V gene: TRBV9
J gene: TRBJ2-7
clone size: .
D gene: .
CDR3 length: 14
CDR3 DNA: TGTGCCAGCAGCGTAGGACCGACCTCCTACGAGCAGTACTTC
CDR3 protein: CASSVGPTSYEQYF

V gene: TRBV25-1
J gene: TRBJ1-2
clone size: .
D gene: TRBD1
CDR3 length: 13
CDR3 DNA: TGTGCCAGCAGTTCTTTCGGGACAGACGGCTACACCTTC
CDR3 protein: CASSSFGTDGYTF

V gene: TRBV5-1
J gene: TRBJ2-1
clone size: .
D gene: TRBD2
CDR3 length: 15
CDR3 DNA: TGCGCCAGCAGGCCCGGGACTAGCGGGCTCAATGAGCAGTTCTTC
CDR3 protein: CASRPGTSGLNEQFF

V gene: TRBV19
J gene: TRBJ2-3
clone size: .
D gene: .
CDR3 length: 13
CDR3 DNA: TGTGCCAGTAGTATAGCCGGGGCAGATACGCAGTATTTT
CDR3 protein: CASSIAGADTQYF

V gene: TRBV5-1
J gene: TRBJ2-5
clone size: .
D gene: TRBD2
CDR3 length: 16
CDR3 DNA: TGCGCCAGCAGCCCATGGACTAGCGGCCGTTGGAAGACCCAGTACTTC
CDR3 protein: CASSPWTSGRWKTQYF

V gene: TRBV5-1
J gene: TRBJ2-3
clone size: .
D gene: TRBD1
CDR3 length: 17
CDR3 DNA: TGCGCCAGCAGCTTGGACGCGACAGGGTCGAATCCAGATACGCAGTATTTT
CDR3 protein: CASSLDATGSNPDTQYF

V gene: TRBV10-3
J gene: TRBJ2-3
clone size: .
D gene: TRBD2
CDR3 length: 14
CDR3 DNA: TGTGCCATCAGTGAGCTAGCGGTCACAGATACGCAGTATTTT
CDR3 protein: CAISELAVTDTQYF

V gene: TRBV28
J gene: TRBJ2-7
clone size: .
D gene: TRBD2
CDR3 length: 15
CDR3 DNA: TGTGCCAGCAGTCTCCGACTAGCGGGGGCCGGCGAGCAGTACTTC
CDR3 protein: CASSLRLAGAGEQYF

V gene: TRBV12-5
J gene: TRBJ2-7
clone size: .
D gene: .
CDR3 length: 19
CDR3 DNA: TGTGCTAGTGGTTTGGGCCTAAGAACTAGGATCCCCAACTACTACGAGCAGTACTTC
CDR3 protein: CASGLGLRTRIPNYYEQYF

V gene: TRBV6-5
J gene: TRBJ2-2
clone size: .
D gene: .
CDR3 length: 15
CDR3 DNA: TGTGCCAGCAGCCTGGTTACTACGAACACCGGGGAGCTGTTTTTT
CDR3 protein: CASSLVTTNTGELFF

V gene: TRBV9
J gene: TRBJ1-3
clone size: .
D gene: TRBD1
CDR3 length: 15
CDR3 DNA: TGTGCCAGCAGCCCCGGGACAGCTACTGGAAACACCATATATTTT
CDR3 protein: CASSPGTATGNTIYF

V gene: TRBV6-5
J gene: TRBJ2-7
clone size: .
D gene: TRBD1
CDR3 length: 14
CDR3 DNA: TGTGCCAGCAGTTACATCCAGGGGGCTTACGAGCAGTACTTC
CDR3 protein: CASSYIQGAYEQYF

V gene: TRBV27
J gene: TRBJ1-5
clone size: .
D gene: TRBD1
CDR3 length: 16
CDR3 DNA: TGTGCCAGCAGTTTAGGGACAGGGGGCTCCATTCAGCCCCAGCATTTT
CDR3 protein: CASSLGTGGSIQPQHF

V gene: TRBV11-2
J gene: TRBJ2-7
clone size: once
D gene: TRBD1
CDR3 length: 16
CDR3 DNA: TGTGCCAGCAGCTTAGCGTCAGGGACAGGGGGCTACGAGCAGTACTTC
CDR3 protein: CASSLASGTGGYEQYF

V gene: TRBV7-3
J gene: TRBJ2-5
clone size: .
D gene: TRBD1
CDR3 length: 15
CDR3 DNA: TGTGCCAGCAGCGAGGGACAGGGGAGCTCAGAGACCCAGTACTTC
CDR3 protein: CASSEGQGSSETQYF